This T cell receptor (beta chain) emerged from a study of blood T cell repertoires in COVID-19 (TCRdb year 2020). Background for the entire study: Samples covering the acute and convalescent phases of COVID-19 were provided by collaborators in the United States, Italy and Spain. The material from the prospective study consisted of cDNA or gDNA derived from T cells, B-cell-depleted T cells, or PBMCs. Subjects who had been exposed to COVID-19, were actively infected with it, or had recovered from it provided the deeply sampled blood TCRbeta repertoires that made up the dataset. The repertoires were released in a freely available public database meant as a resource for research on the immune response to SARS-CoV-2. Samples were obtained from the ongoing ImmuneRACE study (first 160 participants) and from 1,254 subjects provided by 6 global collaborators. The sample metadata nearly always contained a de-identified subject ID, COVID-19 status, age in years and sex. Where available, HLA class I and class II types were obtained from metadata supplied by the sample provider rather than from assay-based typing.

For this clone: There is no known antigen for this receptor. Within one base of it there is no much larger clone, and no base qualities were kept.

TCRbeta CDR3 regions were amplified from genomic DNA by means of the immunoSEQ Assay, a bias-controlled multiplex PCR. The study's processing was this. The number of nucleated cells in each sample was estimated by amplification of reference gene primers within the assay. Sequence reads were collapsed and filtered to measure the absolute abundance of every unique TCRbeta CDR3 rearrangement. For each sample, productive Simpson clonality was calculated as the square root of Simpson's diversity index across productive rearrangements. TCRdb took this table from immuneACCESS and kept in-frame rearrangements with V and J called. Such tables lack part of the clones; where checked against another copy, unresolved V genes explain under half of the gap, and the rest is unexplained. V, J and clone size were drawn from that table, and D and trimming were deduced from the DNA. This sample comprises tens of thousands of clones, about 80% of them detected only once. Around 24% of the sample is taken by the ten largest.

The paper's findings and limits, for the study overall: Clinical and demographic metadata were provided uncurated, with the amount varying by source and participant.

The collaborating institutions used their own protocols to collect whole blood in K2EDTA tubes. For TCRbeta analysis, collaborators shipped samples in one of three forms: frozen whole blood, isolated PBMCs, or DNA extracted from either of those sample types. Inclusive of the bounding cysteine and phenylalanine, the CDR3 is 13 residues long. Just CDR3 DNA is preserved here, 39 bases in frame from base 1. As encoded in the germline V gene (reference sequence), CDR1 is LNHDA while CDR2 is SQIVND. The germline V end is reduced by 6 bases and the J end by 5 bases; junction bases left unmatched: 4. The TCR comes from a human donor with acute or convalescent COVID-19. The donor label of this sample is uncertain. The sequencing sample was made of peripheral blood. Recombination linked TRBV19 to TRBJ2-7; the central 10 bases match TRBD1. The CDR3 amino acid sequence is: CASRRTGGHEQYF. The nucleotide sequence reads TGTGCCAGTAGAAGGACAGGGGGGCACGAGCAGTACTTC.